Shown below are 11 T cell receptor beta chains from a single sample sequenced in a study of read filtering for tumor transcriptome and immune sequencing. From about 400 ng of RNA, a library with molecular barcoded alpha/delta and beta/gamma adaptors was made. TCRdb re-derived calls from the reads in MiXCR, one entry per CDR3 protein. The sample lists roughly 46,000 distinct CDR3 sequences, less than 15% seen once, with less than 15% in the top ten. The sample comprised a population of CD138-negative cells sorted from bone marrow. These receptors originate from a donor aged 40 or older with multiple myeloma.

This clonotype was observed a handful of times. The CDR3 does not close with the conserved phenylalanine or tryptophan, likely indicating a read error. The chain links TRBV29-1 to TRBJ2-1; TRBD2 matches at 14 bases. The CDR3 length is 15 residues. Germline CDR1 and CDR2: SQVTM and ANQGSEA. The CDR3, as DNA: TGCAGCGTTGCCGGGACTAGCGGGAGTATAAATGGGCAGTTCCTC. It specifies CSVAGTSGSINGQFL.

This clonotype was recorded many times. The chain joins TRBV5-6 to TRBJ2-1, with 13 nucleotides matching TRBD2. The CDR3 spans 14 residues. J was trimmed by 7 bases and V by 6 bases; bases with no gene match: 4. Per the germline V gene, CDR1 is SGHDT and CDR2 is YYEEEE. Written as DNA, the CDR3 is TGTGCCAGCACCCGGACTAGCGGGAGAAATGAGCAGTTCTTC. Amino acid sequence: CASTRTSGRNEQFF.

This clonotype was picked up many times. V and J are TRBV7-2 and TRBJ2-1; tentative D call: TRBD2 (5 bases). Deletions cut 0 bases from V and 9 bases from J, with 18 bases between. This CDR3 is built from 16 residues. Germline loops: CDR1 SGHTA, CDR2 FQGNSA. CDR3 residues: CASSLAGDGSAREQFF. The CDR3 region has the DNA TGTGCCAGCAGCTTAGCTGGGGATGGTAGCGCTCGTGAGCAGTTCTTC.

The table lists this clonotype with many counts. V usage is TRBV2 and J usage is TRBJ2-2; 7 bases line up with TRBD2. The germline V gene has CDR1 SNHLY and CDR2 FYNNEI. The V and J ends lost 2 bases and 1 base, in that order; junction bases with no gene match: 7. CDR3 length: 17 residues. CDR3 loop: CASSERMASGNTGELFF. CDR3 sequence (DNA): TGTGCCAGCAGTGAAAGAATGGCTAGCGGGAACACCGGGGAGCTGTTTTTT.

This clonotype was seen repeatedly, ten times or more. This rearrangement joins TRBV7-2 to TRBJ2-3; 13 bases align to TRBD2. Unmatched junction bases numbered 8, after V lost 4 bases and J lost 4 bases. Germline CDR1 SGHTA, CDR2 FQGNSA. The CDR3 sequence is 17 residues long. CDR3 nucleotide sequence: TGTGCCAGCAGCTCCCGGACTAGCGGGAGAAGGCCAGATACGCAGTATTTT. Amino acids: CASSSRTSGRRPDTQYF.

This clonotype was detected once. It is likely a read error: a sequence one base away is far more abundant. CDR3 residues: CASSLESEEKALF. The CDR3 region has the DNA TGTGCCAGCAGCTTAGAATCGGAGGAAAAAGCTCTCTTT. The V gene is TRBV7-3, the J gene TRBJ1-1; no clear D gene. In germline, CDR1 is SGHTA, CDR2 FQGTGA. The CDR3 extends over 13 amino acids.

CDR3 residues: CASSARDREETQYF. DNA for the CDR3: TGTGCCAGCAGCGCCAGAGACAGGGAAGAGACCCAGTACTTC. J is TRBJ2-5 and V is TRBV3-1, with 7 bases matching TRBD1. The germline V gene encodes CDR1 LGHDT and CDR2 YNNKEL (reference sequence). The CDR3 runs 14 residues. V shed 5 bases, J shed 3 bases, and the junction held 6 bases outside the gene matches.

This clonotype was counted many times. The gene calls are TRBV18 and TRBJ2-7, with 7 bases that match TRBD1. Per the germline V gene, CDR1 is KGHSH and CDR2 is LQKENI. CDR3 length: 13 residues. The V gene end was trimmed by 6 bases and the J gene end by 5 bases; junction bases not matched to a gene: 7. In nucleotides, the CDR3 is TGTGCCAGCTCTAGACAGGGTAACGACGAGCAGTACTTC. It translates to CASSRQGNDEQYF.

Note on this clonotype: It is likely a read error: a sequence one base away is far more abundant. The chain links TRBV6-5 to TRBJ1-6; D perhaps matches TRBD1 (5 bases). Germline loops: CDR1 MNHEY, CDR2 SVGAGI. The CDR3 runs to 11 residues. The CDR3 region has the DNA TGTGCCAGCAGACGCGACAGTGAAGCTTACTTT. Translated, it gives CASRRDSEAYF.

The table lists this clonotype with many counts. V gene TRBV5-8 combines with J gene TRBJ1-5, with unresolved D. The germline CDR1 and CDR2 sequences are SGHTS and YDEGEE. With 3 bases removed from V and 7 bases from J, the gap between germline ends came to 20 bases. There are 16 residues in the CDR3. The CDR3 here is CASSYRAISKWQPQHF. The CDR3 region has the DNA TGTGCCAGCAGCTACCGGGCCATCTCGAAATGGCAGCCCCAGCATTTT.

This chain uses TRBV29-1 with TRBJ2-7; 9 bases match TRBD2. V lost 5 bases and J lost 3; bases outside the gene matches: 5. Germline CDR1 reads SQVTM; CDR2 reads ANQGSEA. The CDR3 is 13 residues long. In DNA, the CDR3 is TGCAGCGTTCGGGATAGCGGGAGCTACGAGCAGTACTTC. The encoded protein is CSVRDSGSYEQYF.